Each of the 21 T cell receptor beta chains below was sequenced from the same sample in a study of cytomegalovirus exposure and HLA in healthy donors. Only in-frame clones appear in the TCRdb table, and some are missing; sequencing was by immunoSEQ multiplex PCR. The repertoire holds roughly 150,000 clones, with 88% as singletons. Sequenced: PBMCs. The receptor source for this set is a man aged 18 to 29 in good health and CMV-seronegative.

This clone was seen more than once but under ten times. The chain is built from TRBV4-1 and TRBJ2-7; TRBD2 is a possible D gene (5 bases). This CDR3 is built from 14 residues. V was shortened by 1 base and J by 6 bases, with 13 bases between the two germline ends. The germline V gene has CDR1 MGHRA and CDR2 YSYEKL. CDR3 in amino acids: CASSQARGNSEQYV. The CDR3 region has the DNA TGCGCCAGCAGCCAAGCCCGAGGGAACTCCGAGCAGTACGTC.

V gene TRBV10-3 combines with J gene TRBJ2-2; 10 nucleotides line up with TRBD1. With V trimmed by 7 bases and J by 3 bases, 8 bases remained unmatched. CDR3 length: 16 residues. The germline V gene has CDR1 ENHRY and CDR2 SYGVKD. This chain's CDR3 is CAITPGQGRDTGELFF. The CDR3, as DNA: TGTGCCATCACTCCGGGACAGGGGAGGGACACCGGGGAGCTGTTTTTT.

The chain has TRBV19 and TRBJ1-4; 7 nucleotides line up with TRBD1. Germline assignment: CDR1 LNHDA and CDR2 SQIVND (reference sequence). Losses at the gene ends were 4 bases for V and 8 bases for J; bases not matched to a gene: 4. The CDR3 extends over 13 amino acids. CDR3 region: CASSRQGREKLFF. The DNA for the CDR3 is TGTGCCAGTAGTAGACAGGGAAGAGAAAAACTGTTTTTT. Based on the CDR3 plus reference TRBV19 and TRBJ1-4, the full variable domain is DGGITQSPKYLFRKEGQNVTLSCEQNLNHDAMYWYRQDPGQGLRLIYYSQIVNDFQKGDIAEGYSVSREKKESFPLTVTSAQKNPTAFYLCASSRQGREKLFFGSGTQLSVL.

The rearrangement joins TRBV25-1 to TRBJ2-5; 8 nucleotides align to TRBD2. CDR1 is MGHDK and CDR2 is SYGVNS in the germline V gene. After removal of 8 bases from V and 1 base from J, the junction contained 12 bases not matched to a gene. The CDR3 is made up of 16 amino acids. The CDR3 protein is CASSKGREARQETQYF. Here the CDR3 DNA reads TGTGCCAGCTCTAAAGGGCGGGAGGCACGCCAAGAGACCCAGTACTTC.

This rearrangement joins TRBV5-4 to TRBJ1-6; a possible D gene is TRBD1 (5 bases). Germline V CDR1 and CDR2: SGHNT, YYREEE (reference sequence). V lost 2 bases and J lost 18, with 12 bases in between. The CDR3 consists of 11 residues. The CDR3 region is CASSFQDTTHF. The CDR3 DNA sequence: TGTGCCAGCAGCTTCCAGGACACTACCCACTTT.

The chain links TRBV27 to TRBJ1-4; D remains unclear. The CDR3 totals 13 residues. Germline values: CDR1 MNHEY, CDR2 SMNVEV (reference sequence). Trimming took off 3 bases at V and 2 bases at J, with 4 bases between the two ends. The CDR3 spells CASSFRTNEKLFF. CDR3 DNA: TGTGCCAGCAGTTTCAGGACTAATGAAAAACTGTTTTTT.

The rearrangement uses TRBV5-1 and TRBJ2-6; tentatively, D is TRBD2 (5 bases). The CDR3 runs 17 residues. The ends were cut back, 1 base at V and 0 bases at J, with 11 bases in the middle. The germline V gene encodes CDR1 SGHRS and CDR2 YFSETQ. This CDR3 reads CASSLHGENSGANVLTF. The CDR3, as DNA: TGCGCCAGCAGCTTGCATGGGGAGAACTCTGGGGCCAACGTCCTGACTTTC. Using reference TRBV5-1 and TRBJ2-6 for the parts outside the CDR3, the full variable domain is KAGVTQTPRYLIKTRGQQVTLSCSPISGHRSVSWYQQTPGQGLQFLFEYFSETQRNKGNFPGRFSGRQFSNSRSEMNVSTLELGDSALYLCASSLHGENSGANVLTFGAGSRLTVL.

This rearrangement joins TRBV6-1 to TRBJ2-3; maybe TRBD2 (6 bases). The CDR3 spans 15 residues. Germline V CDR1 and CDR2: MNHNS, SASEGT. Trimming took 2 bases from V and 0 from J, leaving 9 bases between them. CDR3 sequence: CASSEMSGSTDTQYF. The CDR3 bases are TGTGCCAGCAGTGAAATGAGCGGGAGCACAGATACGCAGTATTTT.

This chain joins TRBV18 and TRBJ2-2, with a weak D call TRBD1 (5 bases). The V end lost 6 bases, the J end lost 2 bases, and 22 bases lay between the germline ends. The germline CDR1 and CDR2 sequences are KGHSH and LQKENI. The CDR3 loop spans 18 amino acids. The CDR3 sequence is CASSPRTQGKLNTGELFF. The CDR3 DNA reads as TGTGCCAGCTCCCCGAGGACGCAGGGAAAATTAAACACCGGGGAGCTGTTTTTT.

V is TRBV6-5 and J is TRBJ2-1, with D maybe TRBD2 (5 bases). V gave up 4 bases and J gave up 7 bases, with 17 bases separating them. Germline-derived CDR1 and CDR2 are MNHEY and SVGAGI. The CDR3 has 15 residues. The CDR3 sequence: CASSLPGSLGNEQFF. The CDR3, as DNA: TGTGCCAGCAGTTTACCGGGGAGCTTAGGGAATGAGCAGTTCTTC.

This chain joins TRBV7-8 and TRBJ2-3; D is perhaps TRBD1 (5 bases). This CDR3 region has 12 residues. Germline V gene data show CDR1 as SGHVS and CDR2 as FQNEAQ. V was pared by 8 bases and J by 5 bases, with 11 bases between. CDR3 DNA sequence: TGTGCCAGCTCTAGGGGAATAGATACGCAGTATTTT. Translated, it gives CASSRGIDTQYF.

In its sample, this clone was seen once. V gene TRBV2 combines with J gene TRBJ2-3; 10 bases line up with TRBD1. The CDR3 consists of 14 residues. Germline CDR1 reads SNHLY; CDR2 reads FYNNEI. The V segment lost 6 bases and the J segment 4 bases; nucleotides outside the gene matches: 4. CDR3 region: CASSIGQGADTQYF. Here the CDR3 DNA reads TGTGCCAGCAGCATCGGACAGGGGGCAGATACGCAGTATTTT.

This chain joins TRBV5-4 and TRBJ2-7; D is perhaps TRBD2 (5 bases). Trimming pared 0 bases from V and 3 bases from J, leaving 13 bases between. This CDR3 spans 15 amino acids. Per germline, CDR1 SGHNT and CDR2 YYREEE (reference sequence). The CDR3 is CASSLGLASIYEQYF. Written as DNA, the CDR3 is TGTGCCAGCAGCTTGGGGCTAGCTAGTATCTACGAGCAGTACTTC.

The rearrangement links TRBV5-1 to TRBJ1-1; 8 nucleotides agree with TRBD1. The CDR3 is 14 amino acids. Germline V gene sequence: CDR1 SGHRS, CDR2 YFSETQ. Trimming removed 2 bases from V and 3 bases from J; junction bases left unmatched: 3. The CDR3 loop reads CASSFRGQDTEAFF. In nucleotides, the CDR3 is TGCGCCAGCAGCTTCAGGGGGCAGGACACTGAAGCTTTCTTT.

With regard to this clone: The identical CDR3 is also encoded by other nucleotide sequences in the sample. The chain carries TRBV12-5 and TRBJ2-5, with 7 bases aligning to TRBD1. The CDR3 loop spans 14 amino acids. Losses at the gene ends were 1 base for V and 5 bases for J; bases not matched to a gene: 4. Germline CDR1 is LGHNT and CDR2 is FRNRAP. CDR3 DNA: TGTGCTAGTGGTTTGGGACAGGGTGGGGAGACCCAGTACTTC. This encodes CASGLGQGGETQYF.

The gene calls are TRBV7-9 and TRBJ2-3; a possible D gene is TRBD1 (6 bases). V lost 1 base and J lost 1, with 6 bases in between. Germline V gene lookup returns CDR1 SEHNR and CDR2 FQNEAQ (reference sequence). The CDR3 totals 14 residues. The CDR3 sequence: CASSLEGGTDTQYF. The CDR3 DNA follows: TGTGCCAGCAGCTTAGAGGGGGGCACAGATACGCAGTATTTT.

This chain uses TRBV2 with TRBJ2-7, with 13 nucleotides matching TRBD2. Unmatched junction bases numbered 10, after V lost 5 bases and J lost 6 bases. CDR3 length: 16 residues. The germline V gene has CDR1 SNHLY and CDR2 FYNNEI. The chain's CDR3 is CASSPTSGRALGEQYF. In nucleotides, the CDR3 is TGTGCCAGCAGTCCTACTAGCGGGAGGGCCCTCGGCGAGCAGTACTTC.

This rearrangement joins TRBV5-6 to TRBJ2-5; possible D gene TRBD2, 7 bases. V lost 4 bases and J lost 7, with 20 bases in between. The CDR3 length is 15 residues. Germline V gene sequence: CDR1 SGHDT, CDR2 YYEEEE. CDR3: CASSPEGGAKGTQYF. Here the CDR3 DNA reads TGTGCCAGCAGCCCCGAAGGGGGGGCTAAAGGGACCCAGTACTTC.

This clone has a handful of counts. This rearrangement joins TRBV6-1 to TRBJ1-5; tentatively, D is TRBD1 (5 bases). The CDR3 is 12 residues long. The germline CDR1 and CDR2 sequences are MNHNS and SASEGT. V lost 8 bases to trimming and J lost 7 bases, with 12 bases between them. The CDR3 here is CASGRGVQPQHF. As DNA, the CDR3 is TGTGCCAGCGGGAGGGGTGTACAGCCCCAGCATTTT.

The chain has TRBV29-1 and TRBJ1-1; no reliable D call. Germline V gene lookup returns CDR1 SQVTM and CDR2 ANQGSEA. The CDR3 runs to 10 residues. Trimming took 8 bases from V and 3 from J, leaving 7 bases between them. CDR3 DNA: TGCAGCAGTGCGGACACTGAAGCTTTCTTT. It codes for CSSADTEAFF. Drawing the rest from reference TRBV29-1 and TRBJ1-1, the complete variable domain is SAVISQKPSRDICQRGTSLTIQCQVDSQVTMMFWYRQQPGQSLTLIATANQGSEATYESGFVIDKFPISRPNLTFSTLTVSNMSPEDSSIYLCSSADTEAFFGQGTRLTVV.

The chain carries TRBV11-3 and TRBJ2-1; 7 nucleotides line up with TRBD2. This CDR3 has 12 residues. Germline values: CDR1 SGHNT, CDR2 YENEEA. The V segment lost 5 bases and the J segment 9 bases; nucleotides outside the gene matches: 4. CDR3 residues: CASSLGGVEQFF. DNA of the CDR3: TGTGCCAGCAGCCTTGGGGGGGTTGAGCAGTTCTTC.